This T cell receptor beta chain was documented in a study of cytomegalovirus exposure and HLA in healthy donors. The CDR3 runs 13 residues. CDR1 SGHVS and CDR2 FNYEAQ come from the germline V gene. Trimming took 3 bases from V and 1 from J, leaving 7 bases between them. Overall study results and limits: CMV serostatus stood as the only immune exposure information on hand.

As concerns this clone: Its antigen is as yet unknown.

Vbeta (60) and Jbeta (13) primers were used in the PCR. Generated by immunoSEQ multiplex PCR, the TCRdb table keeps only in-frame clones and is missing some. Its listing shows over 100,000 clones. V usage is TRBV7-6 and J usage is TRBJ2-7, with TRBD2 as a possible D gene (5 bases). The TCR was taken from a man younger than 35 in good health and CMV-seronegative. The sequenced sample was PBMCs. CDR3 nucleotides: TGTGCCAGCAGCTTGGGAGTTTCCTACGAGCAGTACTTC. It translates to CASSLGVSYEQYF.